A single T cell receptor beta chain is shown here with its context. What it recognizes is unknown. Other DNA sequences from this sample encode an identical CDR3 as well. The sample belongs to a study of cytomegalovirus exposure and HLA in healthy donors. Study-wide background: About 180 million T cells yielded some 100 million unique TCR beta sequences, as an earlier analysis found.

Donors showed nominal health when sampled, although they likely had unrecorded immune exposures. The ends lost 5 bases at V and 0 bases at J; junction bases unmatched: 6. CDR1 MNHEY and CDR2 SMNVEV come from the germline V gene (reference sequence). CDR3 length equals 15 residues. Whole-study results and caveats: Per published reports, the classifier diagnosed cytomegalovirus status with high specificity and sensitivity. Through in vitro validation, three CMV-associated chains were shown to be specific for CMV antigens.

The PCR ran on 60 Vbeta and 13 Jbeta primers. Assay: immunoSEQ multiplex PCR; the TCRdb copy retains only in-frame clones and omits some. Of about 73,000 clones listed, 60% to 85% are singletons. The chain recombines TRBV27 with TRBJ2-7; 8 bases are shared with TRBD1. Sequenced sample: PBMCs. This receptor was identified in a man in his 70s in good health and CMV-seronegative. CDR3 sequence (DNA): TGTGCCAGCAGTCCGAGGGACAGGCTCTCCTACGAGCAGTACTTC. Protein sequence: CASSPRDRLSYEQYF.